The present entry profiles one T cell receptor beta chain with its context. Its specific antigen is unknown. At one end, the junction sequence differs from germline, possibly due to a read error. The germline V gene supplies CDR1 SNHLY and CDR2 FYNNEI. The CDR3 sequence holds 15 residues, the cysteine and phenylalanine included. Here the CDR3 DNA is all that survives: 45 bases in frame from base 1. These data come from a study of radiation and T cells in renal cell carcinoma (dated by TCRdb to about 2020). Broadly, across the study: The samples were drawn from a clinical trial, where primary renal cell carcinomas were treated with 15 Gy of stereotactic body radiation therapy and then removed by nephrectomy 4 weeks afterward. In total, 53 samples, comprising 26 tumors and some 27 peripheral blood samples, were subjected to TCR beta sequencing. A total of about 3.8 million unique CDR3 nucleotide sequences, encoding 2.5 million to 3 million unique CDR3 amino acid sequences, were found across all 50 or so samples. Broad study findings and their caveats: In blood, the top tumor clonotypes increased from baseline to 2 weeks after radiation and then shrank by 4 weeks, which suggests a temporary expansion of tumor-resident clones. Because no pretreatment tumor biopsies were available, whether clonotypes were present in the tumor at baseline could not be determined. Blood repertoire dynamics were not followed beyond 4 weeks after treatment. Because the trial had a single-armed design, the trial could not examine how radiation dose or scheduling affected the TCR repertoire.

Following the manufacturer's recommendations, the immunoSEQ kit was used to generate TCR beta libraries from genomic DNA. To prepare the libraries, a first multiplex PCR with proprietary primers was run, followed by a second PCR that added unique barcodes, and a bead cleanup was done after each round. Each sample batch included a kit-provided positive control reaction and a negative control reaction. The final libraries underwent checking on an Agilent 4200 TapeStation D1000 ScreenTape, volumetric pooling, and quantification by qPCR. Sequencing was performed on an Illumina NextSeq500 using a MidOutput 150-cycle cartridge, with 156 Read1 cycles, 15 Index1 cycles, and the kit custom primers. The pooled library was loaded at approximately 1 pM, with a roughly 19% PhiX control spiked in. In the source study's methods: Vendor-processed data were analyzed in R, with a clonotype defined as all T cells sharing the same CDR3 nucleotide sequence. For clone abundance analyses, frequencies were normalized to the 10,000 most abundant clones in each sample. Public T cell clones, which averaged fewer than five per sample, were removed prior to analysis. An abundance difference of at least 32-fold between compartments was the criterion for calling clonotypes tumor-enriched or baseline blood-enriched. A beta-binomial differential abundance model was used to identify clonotypes that expanded or contracted between blood time points. Similarity between tumor and blood repertoires was quantified using the Baroni-Urbani and Buser coefficient, and groups were compared with two-tailed Wilcoxon tests in R. This is the immuneACCESS table as TCRdb keeps it, with only in-frame sequences that have V and J called. A part of the clones is gone; compared with another copy, unresolved V genes explain less than half, and the rest is unexplained. That table is the source of V, J and clone size, and D and trimming were worked out from the DNA. The sample table shows about 150,000 clones, and roughly 89% are seen once. The ten largest clones take up over 10% of the sample.

According to the study, the label for this sample's time point signals: blood 2 weeks post-SBRT. The treatment or condition label on this specimen signifies: 15 Gy SBRT to primary tumor, nephrectomy 4 weeks later. To follow tumor-enriched clonotypes, peripheral blood was collected serially from radiation-treated patients at baseline and again at 2 weeks and 4 weeks after SBRT. Every patient had renal cell carcinoma of clear cell pathology. Genomic DNA for TCR sequencing was prepared using the QIAamp DNA Blood Mini Kit (Qiagen). The analyses included just those samples that passed every quality control check.

The sequenced sample was blood, obtained from a patient whose treatment included radiotherapy and nephrectomy. The receptor comes from a woman aged 45-65 years with renal cell carcinoma. The chain uses TRBV2 and TRBJ2-3, and 12 junctional nucleotides match TRBD2. The CDR3 region has the sequence CASSVLAGGTDMQYF. The DNA is TGTGCCAGCAGCGTACTAGCGGGGGGCACAGATATGCAGTATTTT.